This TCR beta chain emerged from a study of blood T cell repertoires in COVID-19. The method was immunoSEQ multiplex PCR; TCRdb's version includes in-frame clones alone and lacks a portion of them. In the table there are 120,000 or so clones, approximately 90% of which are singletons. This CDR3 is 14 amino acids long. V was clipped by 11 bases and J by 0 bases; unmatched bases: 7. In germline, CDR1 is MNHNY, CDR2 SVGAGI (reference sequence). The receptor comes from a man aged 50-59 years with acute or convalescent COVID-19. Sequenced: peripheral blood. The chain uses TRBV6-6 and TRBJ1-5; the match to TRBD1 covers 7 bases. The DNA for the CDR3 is TGTGCCGGCGGGACAGTAAATAGCAATCAGCCCCAGCATTTT. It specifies CAGGTVNSNQPQHF.